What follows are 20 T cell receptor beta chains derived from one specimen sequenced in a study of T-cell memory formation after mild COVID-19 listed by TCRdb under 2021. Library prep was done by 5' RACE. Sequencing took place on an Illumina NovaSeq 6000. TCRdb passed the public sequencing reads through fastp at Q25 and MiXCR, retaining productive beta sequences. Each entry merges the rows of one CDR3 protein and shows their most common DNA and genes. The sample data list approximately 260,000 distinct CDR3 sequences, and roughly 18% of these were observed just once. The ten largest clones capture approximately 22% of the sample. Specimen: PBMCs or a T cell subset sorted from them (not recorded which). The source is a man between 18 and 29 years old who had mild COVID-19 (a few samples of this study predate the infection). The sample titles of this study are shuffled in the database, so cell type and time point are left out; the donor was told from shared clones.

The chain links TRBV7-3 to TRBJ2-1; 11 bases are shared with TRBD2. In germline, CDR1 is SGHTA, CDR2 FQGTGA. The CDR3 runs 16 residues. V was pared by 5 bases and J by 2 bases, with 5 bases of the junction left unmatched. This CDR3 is CASSLHSGGAYNEQFF. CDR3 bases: TGTGCCAGCAGCCTTCATAGCGGGGGGGCCTACAATGAGCAGTTCTTC.

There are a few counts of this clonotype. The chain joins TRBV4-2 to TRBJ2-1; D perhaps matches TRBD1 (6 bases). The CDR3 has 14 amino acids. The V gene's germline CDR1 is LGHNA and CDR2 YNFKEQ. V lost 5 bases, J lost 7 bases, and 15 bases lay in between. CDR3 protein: CASSDFVGANEQFF. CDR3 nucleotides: TGTGCCAGCAGCGACTTCGTGGGGGCAAATGAGCAGTTCTTC.

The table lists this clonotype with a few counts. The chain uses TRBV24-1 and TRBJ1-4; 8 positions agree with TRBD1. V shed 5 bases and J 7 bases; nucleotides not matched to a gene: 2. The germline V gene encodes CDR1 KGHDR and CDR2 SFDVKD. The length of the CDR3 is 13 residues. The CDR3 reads CATSAGTGEKLFF. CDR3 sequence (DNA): TGTGCCACCAGTGCGGGGACAGGTGAAAAACTGTTTTTT.

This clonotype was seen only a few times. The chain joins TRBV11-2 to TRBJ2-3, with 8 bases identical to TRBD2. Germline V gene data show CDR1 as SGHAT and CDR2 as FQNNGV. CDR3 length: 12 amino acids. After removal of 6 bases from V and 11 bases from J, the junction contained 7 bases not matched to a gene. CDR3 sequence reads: CASSIRTSMQYF. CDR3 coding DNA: TGTGCCAGCAGTATCCGGACTAGCATGCAGTATTTT. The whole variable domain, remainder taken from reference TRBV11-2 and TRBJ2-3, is EAGVAQSPRYKIIEKRQSVAFWCNPISGHATLYWYQQILGQGPKLLIQFQNNGVVDDSQLPKDRFSAERLKGVDSTLKIQPAKLEDSAVYLCASSIRTSMQYFGPGTRLTVL.

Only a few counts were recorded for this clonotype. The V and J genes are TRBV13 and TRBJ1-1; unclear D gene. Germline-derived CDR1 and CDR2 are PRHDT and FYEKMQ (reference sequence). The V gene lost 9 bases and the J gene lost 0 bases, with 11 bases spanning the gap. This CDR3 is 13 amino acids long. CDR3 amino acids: CASRVGLNTEAFF. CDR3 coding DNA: TGTGCCAGTAGGGTTGGACTGAACACTGAAGCTTTCTTT. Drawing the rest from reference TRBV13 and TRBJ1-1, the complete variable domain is AAGVIQSPRHLIKEKRETATLKCYPIPRHDTVYWYQQGPGQDPQFLISFYEKMQSDKGSIPDRFSAQQFSDYHSELNMSSLELGDSALYFCASRVGLNTEAFFGQGTRLTVV.

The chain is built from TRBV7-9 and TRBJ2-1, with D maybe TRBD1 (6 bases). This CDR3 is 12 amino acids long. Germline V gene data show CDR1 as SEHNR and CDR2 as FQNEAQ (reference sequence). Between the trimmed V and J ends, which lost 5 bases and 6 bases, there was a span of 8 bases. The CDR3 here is CASSNRVNEQFF. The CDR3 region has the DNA TGTGCCAGCAGCAACAGGGTCAATGAGCAGTTCTTC.

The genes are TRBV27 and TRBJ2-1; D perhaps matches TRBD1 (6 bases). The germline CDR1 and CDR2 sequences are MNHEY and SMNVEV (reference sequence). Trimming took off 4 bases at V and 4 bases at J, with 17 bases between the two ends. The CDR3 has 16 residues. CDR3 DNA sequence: TGTGCCAGCAGTTGGCCTCCGGGACATAAGTACAATGAGCAGTTCTTC. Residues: CASSWPPGHKYNEQFF.

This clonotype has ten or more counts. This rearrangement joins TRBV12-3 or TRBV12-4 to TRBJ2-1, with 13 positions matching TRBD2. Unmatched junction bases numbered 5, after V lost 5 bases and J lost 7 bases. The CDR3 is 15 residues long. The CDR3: CASSLGLAGLNEQFF. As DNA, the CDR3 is TGTGCCAGCAGTCTGGGACTAGCGGGGTTAAATGAGCAGTTCTTC.

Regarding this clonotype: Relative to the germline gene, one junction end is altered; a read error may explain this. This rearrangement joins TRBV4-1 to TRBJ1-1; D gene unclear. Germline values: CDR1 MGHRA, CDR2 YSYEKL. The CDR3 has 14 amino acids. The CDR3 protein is CASSKDPVNTEAFF. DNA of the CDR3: TGCGCCAGCAGCAAAGATCCAGTGAACACTGAAGCTTTCTTT.

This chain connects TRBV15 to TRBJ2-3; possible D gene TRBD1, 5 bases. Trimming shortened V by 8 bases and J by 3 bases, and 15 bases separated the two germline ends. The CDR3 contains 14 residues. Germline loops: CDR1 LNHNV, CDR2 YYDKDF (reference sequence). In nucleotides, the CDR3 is TGTGCCACCTCCGATCCAAGGGGAACAGATACGCAGTATTTT. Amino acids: CATSDPRGTDTQYF. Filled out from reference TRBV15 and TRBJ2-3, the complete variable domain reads DAMVIQNPRYQVTQFGKPVTLSCSQTLNHNVMYWYQQKSSQAPKLLFHYYDKDFNNEADTPDNFQSRRPNTSFCFLDIRSPGLGDTAMYLCATSDPRGTDTQYFGPGTRLTVL.

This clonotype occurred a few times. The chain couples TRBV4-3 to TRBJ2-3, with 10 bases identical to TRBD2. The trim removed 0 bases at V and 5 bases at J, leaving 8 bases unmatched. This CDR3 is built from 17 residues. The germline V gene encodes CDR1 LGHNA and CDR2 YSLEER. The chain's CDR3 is CASSQDFQRGGIDTQYF. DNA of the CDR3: TGCGCCAGCAGCCAAGATTTCCAGCGGGGGGGTATAGATACGCAGTATTTT.

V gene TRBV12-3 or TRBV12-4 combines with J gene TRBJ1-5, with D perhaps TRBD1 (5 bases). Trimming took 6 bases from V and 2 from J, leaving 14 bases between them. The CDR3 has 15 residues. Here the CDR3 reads CASRPGLGGNQPQHF. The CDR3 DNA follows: TGTGCCAGCAGACCGGGATTGGGGGGCAATCAGCCCCAGCATTTT.

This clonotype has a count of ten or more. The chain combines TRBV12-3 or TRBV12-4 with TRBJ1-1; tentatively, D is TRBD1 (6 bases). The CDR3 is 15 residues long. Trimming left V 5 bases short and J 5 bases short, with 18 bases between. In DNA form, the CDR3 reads TGTGCCAGCAGTAGCGCGAGGGGGTTAAGGACTGAAGCTTTCTTT. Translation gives CASSSARGLRTEAFF.

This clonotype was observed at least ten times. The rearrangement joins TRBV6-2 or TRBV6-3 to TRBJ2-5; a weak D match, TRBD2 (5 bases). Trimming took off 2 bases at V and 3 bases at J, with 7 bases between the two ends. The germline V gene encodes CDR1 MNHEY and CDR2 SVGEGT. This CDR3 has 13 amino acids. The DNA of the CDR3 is TGTGCCAGCAGTTACAGGACTGAAGAGACCCAGTACTTC. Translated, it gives CASSYRTEETQYF.

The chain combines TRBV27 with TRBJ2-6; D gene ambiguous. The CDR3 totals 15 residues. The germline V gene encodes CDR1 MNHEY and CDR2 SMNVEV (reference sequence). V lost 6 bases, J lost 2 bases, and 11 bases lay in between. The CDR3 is CASSPGLPGANVLTF. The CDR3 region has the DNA TGTGCCAGCAGCCCCGGGCTACCTGGGGCCAACGTCCTGACTTTC.

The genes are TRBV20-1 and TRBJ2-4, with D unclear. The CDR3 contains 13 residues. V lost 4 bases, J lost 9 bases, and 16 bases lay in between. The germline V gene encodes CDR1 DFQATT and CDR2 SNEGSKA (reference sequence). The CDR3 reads CSAIEVPVGIQYF. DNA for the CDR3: TGCAGTGCTATAGAAGTCCCCGTGGGCATTCAGTACTTC.

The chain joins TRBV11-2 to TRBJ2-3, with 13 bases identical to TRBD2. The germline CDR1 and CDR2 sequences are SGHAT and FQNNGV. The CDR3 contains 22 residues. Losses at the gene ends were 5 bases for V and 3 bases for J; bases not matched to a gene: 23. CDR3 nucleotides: TGTGCCAGCAGCCCAAATAGCCCCACTAGCGGGGGGGGACCTTTACGGACAGATACGCAGTATTTT. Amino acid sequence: CASSPNSPTSGGGPLRTDTQYF.

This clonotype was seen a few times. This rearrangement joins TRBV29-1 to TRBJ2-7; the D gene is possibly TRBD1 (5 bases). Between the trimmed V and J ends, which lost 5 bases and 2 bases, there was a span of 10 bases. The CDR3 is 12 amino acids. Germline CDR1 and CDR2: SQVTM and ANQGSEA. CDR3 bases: TGCAGCGTTCGCCAGGGCCCCTACGAGCAGTACTTC. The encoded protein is CSVRQGPYEQYF.

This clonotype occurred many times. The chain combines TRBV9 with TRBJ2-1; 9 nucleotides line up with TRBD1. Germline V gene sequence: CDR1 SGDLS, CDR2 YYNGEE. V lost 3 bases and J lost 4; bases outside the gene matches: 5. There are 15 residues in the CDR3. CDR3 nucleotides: TGTGCCAGCAGCGGCATGGGACAGGGATACAATGAGCAGTTCTTC. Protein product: CASSGMGQGYNEQFF.

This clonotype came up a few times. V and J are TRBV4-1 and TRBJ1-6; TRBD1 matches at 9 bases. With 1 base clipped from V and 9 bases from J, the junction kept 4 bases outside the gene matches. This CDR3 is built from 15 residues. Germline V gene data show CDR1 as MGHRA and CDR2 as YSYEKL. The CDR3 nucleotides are TGCGCCAGCAGCCAAGCCTCACAGGGGGCTTCACCCCTCCACTTT. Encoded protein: CASSQASQGASPLHF.